These 12 T cell receptor beta chains came from one sample sequenced in a study of cytomegalovirus exposure and HLA in healthy donors (dated by TCRdb to 2016 to 2017). The library was made by the immunoSEQ multiplex PCR assay. For the multiplex PCR, a mixture combining 60 forward primers for TCR Vbeta segments and 13 reverse primers for TCR Jbeta segments was used. The source is immuneACCESS, and TCRdb retained only in-frame sequences with V and J called. Part of the clones is not carried over; for the studies checked, unresolved V genes explain less than half of this, and the remainder is unexplained. The sample's own table lists about 130,000 clones. 1.5% to 2% of the sample goes to the ten largest clones. What was sequenced was PBMCs. These TCRs come from a woman in her thirties or forties in good health and CMV-seropositive.

The V gene is TRBV6-4, the J gene TRBJ2-2; 9 nucleotides line up with TRBD1. Germline CDR1 is MRHNA and CDR2 is SNTAGT. V dropped 2 bases and J dropped 6; count of bases not matched to a gene: 7. This CDR3 has 16 amino acids. CDR3 protein: CASSDGGQGVAGELFF. The CDR3 nucleotides read TGTGCCAGCAGTGACGGGGGACAGGGTGTCGCCGGGGAGCTGTTTTTT.

The chain uses TRBV7-2 and TRBJ2-7, with D possibly TRBD2 on 6 matching bases. V was shortened by 2 bases and J by 3 bases, with 11 bases between the two germline ends. Germline V gene lookup returns CDR1 SGHTA and CDR2 FQGNSA. The CDR3 is made up of 14 amino acids. The CDR3 reads CASSLRRVFYEQYF. The CDR3 DNA follows: TGTGCCAGCAGCTTAAGGAGGGTCTTCTACGAGCAGTACTTC.

The gene calls are TRBV9 and TRBJ2-3; weak D call: TRBD2 (5 bases). This CDR3 comprises 16 residues. V was pared by 0 bases and J by 0 bases, with 11 bases between. CDR1 and CDR2 from the germline V gene are SGDLS and YYNGEE. CDR3 residues: CASSVGVAPSTDTQYF. CDR3 in DNA: TGTGCCAGCAGCGTAGGGGTAGCGCCTAGCACAGATACGCAGTATTTT.

The V and J genes are TRBV19 and TRBJ2-3; D is possibly TRBD2 (7 bases). This CDR3 has 17 residues. The ends were cut back, 1 base at V and 3 bases at J, with 17 bases in the middle. Germline V gives CDR1 LNHDA, CDR2 SQIVND (reference sequence). The CDR3 here is CASSIGGAGAGTDTQYF. CDR3 bases: TGTGCCAGTAGTATAGGGGGGGCGGGAGCAGGGACAGATACGCAGTATTTT.

The chain recombines TRBV4-2 with TRBJ1-3; maybe TRBD1 (6 bases). Per the germline V gene, CDR1 is LGHNA and CDR2 is YNFKEQ. Trimming removed 0 bases at V and 2 bases at J, with 11 bases between. The CDR3 covers 16 residues. The CDR3 sequence is CASSQDHPGAGNTIYF. The CDR3, as DNA: TGTGCCAGCAGCCAAGATCATCCAGGGGCTGGAAACACCATATATTTT.

J is TRBJ2-2 and V is TRBV19; D is unresolved. The V gene's germline CDR1 is LNHDA and CDR2 SQIVND (reference sequence). The CDR3 covers 12 residues. V lost 7 bases and J 7 bases, leaving 10 bases between the germline ends. This CDR3 reads CASTLRVGELFF. For the CDR3, the DNA is TGTGCCAGTACTCTTCGGGTCGGGGAGCTGTTTTTT.

This rearrangement joins TRBV28 to TRBJ1-2, with D tentatively TRBD1 (6 bases). From germline, CDR1 is MDHEN and CDR2 SYDVKM. V lost 5 bases and J lost 2, with 9 bases in between. This CDR3 has 13 amino acids. This CDR3 reads CASSLTGNYGYTF. The CDR3 DNA follows: TGTGCCAGCAGTCTAACAGGGAACTATGGCTACACCTTC.

This chain joins TRBV7-9 and TRBJ2-2; possibly TRBD1 for D (5 bases). Per germline, CDR1 SEHNR and CDR2 FQNEAQ (reference sequence). Trimming removed 5 bases at V and 1 base at J, with 14 bases between. There are 16 residues in the CDR3. The CDR3 is CASSQRQPWNTGELFF. The DNA for the CDR3 is TGTGCCAGCAGCCAACGACAGCCCTGGAACACCGGGGAGCTGTTTTTT.

The rearrangement uses TRBV6-5 and TRBJ1-4; maybe TRBD1 (6 bases). Germline-derived CDR1 and CDR2 are MNHEY and SVGAGI. Trimming removed 6 bases from V and 7 bases from J, with 15 bases in between. CDR3 length: 14 residues. The CDR3, as DNA: TGTGCCAGCAGGGAAGGGGGGGCACGTGAAAAACTGTTTTTT. Encoded protein: CASREGGAREKLFF.

The V gene is TRBV6-5, the J gene TRBJ1-6, with D unresolved. The CDR3 has 16 residues. Germline CDR1 and CDR2: MNHEY and SVGAGI. Trimming stripped 0 bases from V and 0 bases from J, with 6 bases between. This chain's CDR3 is CASSYSASSYNSPLHF. Written as DNA, the CDR3 is TGTGCCAGCAGTTACTCTGCGAGCTCCTATAATTCACCCCTCCACTTT.

Here the CDR3 reads CASSRSSSGRETQYF. Written as DNA, the CDR3 is TGTGCCAGCAGTCGTTCTTCTAGCGGGAGGGAGACCCAGTACTTC. This chain joins TRBV6-1 and TRBJ2-5; 11 nucleotides agree with TRBD2. The CDR3 loop spans 15 amino acids. V lost 5 bases and J lost 5; bases outside the gene matches: 7. Looked up from germline, CDR1 is MNHNS and CDR2 is SASEGT.

The rearrangement joins TRBV10-3 to TRBJ2-7, with no clear D. This CDR3 contains 11 residues. V lost 6 bases and J lost 1, with 4 bases in between. CDR1 is ENHRY, CDR2 SYGVKD, per germline. CDR3 region: CAISTSYEQYF. The CDR3 DNA follows: TGTGCCATCAGCACATCCTACGAGCAGTACTTC.